This T cell receptor (beta chain) was sequenced during a study of blood T cell repertoires in COVID-19. Overall study: Samples taken during acute and convalescent COVID-19 were collected in the United States, Italy and Spain. T cells, B-cell-depleted T cells, or PBMCs supplied cDNA or gDNA.

Germline V gene lookup returns CDR1 LNHDA and CDR2 SQIVND (reference sequence). This CDR3 has 15 residues. The trim removed 4 bases at V and 1 base at J, leaving 3 bases unmatched. Per the study methods: Amplification of reference gene primers provided the estimated nucleated cell counts. TCRdb keeps only in-frame clones here, not all; method: immunoSEQ multiplex PCR. V, J and clone size reflect that table, while D and trimming were determined from the DNA. The repertoire holds 90,000 to 130,000 clones, with about 88% as singletons. This chain joins TRBV19 and TRBJ2-3, with 9 nucleotides matching TRBD2. The TCR was taken from a human donor in a cohort sampled during active COVID-19. Sequencing was carried out using peripheral blood. The CDR3 DNA follows: TGTGCCAGTAGTAAGGAGCGGGGGGGCACAGATACGCAGTATTTT. It yields the protein CASSKERGGTDTQYF.